This TCR beta chain was observed in a study of preoperative IRX-2 immunotherapy in early breast cancer. The protocol was immunoSEQ multiplex PCR, while the TCRdb copy is restricted to in-frame clones and leaves out a portion. The sample has some 59,000 clones; approximately 94% are singletons. As for treatment: preoperative locoregional IRX-2 cytokine immunotherapy. This CDR3 has 15 residues. Looked up from germline, CDR1 is SGHAT and CDR2 is FQDESV (reference sequence). V shed 5 bases and J shed 7 bases, with 15 bases lying between them. This chain links TRBV11-1 with TRBJ1-6; no definite D call. The TCR sequence derives from a human donor with breast cancer. Sample acquisition took place from a patient treated with IRX-2 immunotherapy. In DNA form, the CDR3 reads TGTGCCAGCAGCCCATTTCGGGCAGAAAATTCACCCCTCCACTTT. It specifies CASSPFRAENSPLHF. Drawing the rest from reference TRBV11-1 and TRBJ1-6, the complete variable domain is EAEVAQSPRYKITEKSQAVAFWCDPISGHATLYWYRQILGQGPELLVQFQDESVVDDSQLPKDRFSAERLKGVDSTLKIQPAELGDSAMYLCASSPFRAENSPLHFGNGTRLTVT.